Below are 5 T cell receptor beta chains sequenced from a single sample in a study of cytomegalovirus exposure and HLA in healthy donors. The primer mix had 60 Vbeta and 13 Jbeta primers. This table comes from immunoSEQ multiplex PCR, and its TCRdb copy is limited to in-frame clones, with some not included. The sample carries about 150,000 clones, approximately 80% recorded once. The sequencing sample was made of PBMCs. These TCRs come from a woman in her 40s in good health and CMV-seronegative.

J is TRBJ1-2 and V is TRBV7-2, with D unresolved. The CDR3 is made up of 15 amino acids. In germline, CDR1 is SGHTA, CDR2 FQGNSA. Trimming took off 5 bases at V and 0 bases at J, with 13 bases between the two ends. The chain's CDR3 is CASSPREGSNYGYTF. The CDR3 bases are TGTGCCAGCAGCCCCCGGGAGGGATCTAACTATGGCTACACCTTC.

This clone has more than one count but fewer than ten. V and J are TRBV27 and TRBJ2-2, with a weak D call TRBD1 (6 bases). V was trimmed by 3 bases and J by 7 bases, leaving 12 bases between them. CDR1 and CDR2 from the germline V gene are MNHEY and SMNVEV (reference sequence). The CDR3 contains 14 residues. The chain's CDR3 is CASSLGADGGELFF. CDR3 in DNA: TGTGCCAGCAGTTTGGGGGCTGACGGCGGGGAGCTGTTTTTT.

The chain carries TRBV7-9 and TRBJ2-7; D remains unclear. V lost 1 base and J lost 7, with 11 bases in between. The germline V gene has CDR1 SEHNR and CDR2 FQNEAQ (reference sequence). The CDR3 extends over 13 amino acids. The DNA for the CDR3 is TGTGCCAGCAGCTTAGGGGTCTTACAGGAGCAGTACTTC. Residues: CASSLGVLQEQYF.

The V call is TRBV9, the J call TRBJ2-5, with 10 bases that match TRBD2. The V segment lost 0 bases and the J segment 5 bases; nucleotides outside the gene matches: 7. Germline V gene sequence: CDR1 SGDLS, CDR2 YYNGEE. This CDR3 region has 16 residues. CDR3 amino acids: CASSVGSGGAVETQYF. The DNA for the CDR3 is TGTGCCAGCAGCGTAGGGAGCGGGGGGGCCGTTGAGACCCAGTACTTC.

This clone was found a few times. The chain recombines TRBV30 with TRBJ2-5; 7 nucleotides match TRBD2. The V segment lost 4 bases and the J segment 5 bases; nucleotides outside the gene matches: 10. The CDR3 is 14 residues long. Germline V lookup: CDR1 GTSNPN, CDR2 SVGIG (reference sequence). The CDR3 protein is CAWTIGGSGETQYF. The CDR3 bases are TGTGCCTGGACGATCGGGGGGTCCGGGGAGACCCAGTACTTC. The whole variable domain, remainder taken from reference TRBV30 and TRBJ2-5, is SQTIHQWPATLVQPVGSPLSLECTVEGTSNPNLYWYRQAAGRGLQLLFYSVGIGQISSEVPQNLSASRPQDRQFILSSKKLLLSDSGFYLCAWTIGGSGETQYFGPGTRLLVL.